This record looks at one TCR beta chain sequence and its context. Assay used: immunoSEQ multiplex PCR; TCRdb lists only in-frame clones, some missing. The sample consists of about 92,000 clones, roughly 93% of them appearing once. The sample is drawn from a study of T cell changes during pregnancy in multiple sclerosis. This CDR3 contains 12 residues. Germline CDR1 and CDR2: SGHDT and YYEEEE. The V and J ends lost 4 bases and 5 bases respectively, with 10 bases between them. This sample comprised peripheral blood, obtained in the first trimester of pregnancy. This TCR was sampled from a female donor with multiple sclerosis, enrolled in a pregnancy study. The chain recombines TRBV5-6 with TRBJ2-7; a possible D gene is TRBD2 (5 bases). The CDR3 loop reads CASSEGSDEQYF. Written as DNA, the CDR3 is TGTGCCAGCAGCGAGGGATCCGACGAGCAGTACTTC.